This T cell receptor beta chain was sequenced for a study of shared clonotypes between healthy human individuals. About the research overall: The donor group consisted of a couple of women and a few men, aged 18 to 49. Regarding the study as a whole: Shared across several donors were around 5% of the naive CD4 clonotypes. Non-shared clonotypes had lower generation probabilities than those shared by all four donors. Naive subsets tended to show greater estimated richness than memory subsets.

On this clone: The antigen is undetermined.

Terminally differentiated effector memory CD45RA+ cells were left out of the naive CD8 fraction, which was CD45RO-negative and positively selected for CCR7. V gave up 2 bases and J gave up 6 bases; unmatched junction bases: 24. Per the germline V gene, CDR1 is SGDLS and CDR2 is YYNGEE. This CDR3 region has 20 residues. Here immunoSEQ multiplex PCR was the method, and the copy in TCRdb shows in-frame clones only, minus some. This sample carries some 2,100,000 clones, 93% of them seen once, and the ten largest clones take under 2%. Sequencing input: naive CD8+ T cells from PBMCs. The chain combines TRBV9 with TRBJ2-7; 9 nucleotides align to TRBD1. The clonotype was recovered from a man aged 18-30 years in good health. Some clones in this sample may be carry-over from other donors' samples. CDR3 region: CASSVSERSLEDRGISEQYF. In nucleotides, the CDR3 is TGTGCCAGCAGCGTCTCCGAGAGATCATTGGAAGACAGGGGGATAAGCGAGCAGTACTTC.